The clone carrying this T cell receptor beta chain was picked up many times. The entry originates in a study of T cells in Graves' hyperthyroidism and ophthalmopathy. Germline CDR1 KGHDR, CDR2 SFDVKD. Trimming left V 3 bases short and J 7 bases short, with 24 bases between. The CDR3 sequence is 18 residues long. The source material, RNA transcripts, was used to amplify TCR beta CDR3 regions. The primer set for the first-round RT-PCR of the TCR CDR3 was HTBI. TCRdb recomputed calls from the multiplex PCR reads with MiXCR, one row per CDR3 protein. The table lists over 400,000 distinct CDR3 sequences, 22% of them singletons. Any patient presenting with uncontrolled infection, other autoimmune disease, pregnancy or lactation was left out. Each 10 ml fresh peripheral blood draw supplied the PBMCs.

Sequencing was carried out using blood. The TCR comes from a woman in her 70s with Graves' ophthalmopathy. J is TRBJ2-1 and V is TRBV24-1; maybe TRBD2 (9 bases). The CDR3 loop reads CATSDPRQGTSRGNEQFF. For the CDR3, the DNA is TGTGCCACCAGTGATCCTCGACAGGGGACTAGCAGAGGGAATGAGCAGTTCTTC.